Presented here are 29 T cell receptor beta chains from one specimen sequenced in a study of T cells in Graves' hyperthyroidism and ophthalmopathy. What was amplified from RNA transcripts were TCR beta CDR3 regions. HTBI primers were used for first-round RT-PCR of the TCR CDR3. Each CDR3 protein gets one entry after TCRdb re-called the multiplex PCR reads with MiXCR. The table records 350,000 to 400,000 distinct CDR3 sequences, 15% of them present only once. The specimen sequenced was blood. Source of these receptors: a woman between 25 and 40 years old with Graves' hyperthyroidism.

There are a few counts of this clonotype. The J gene is TRBJ1-5, the V gene TRBV2; D gene ambiguous. This CDR3 is built from 12 residues. Germline V gene data show CDR1 as SNHLY and CDR2 as FYNNEI. The V end lost 7 bases, the J end lost 5 bases, and 9 bases lay between the germline ends. CDR3 protein: CASNGFDQPQHF. CDR3 DNA sequence: TGTGCCAGCAACGGTTTTGATCAGCCCCAGCATTTT.

This chain links TRBV18 with TRBJ2-1; possibly TRBD2 for D (6 bases). Germline CDR1 reads KGHSH; CDR2 reads LQKENI. Trimming took off 6 bases at V and 6 bases at J, with 15 bases between the two ends. CDR3 size: 14 residues. Here the CDR3 DNA reads TGTGCCAGCTCCCTTACCTCTAGCGCCAATGAGCAGTTCTTC. Translating gives CASSLTSSANEQFF.

This clonotype occurred many times. The V gene is TRBV28, the J gene TRBJ2-6, with TRBD2 matching over 8 bases. Trimming removed 8 bases from V and 4 bases from J; junction bases left unmatched: 22. Per germline, CDR1 MDHEN and CDR2 SYDVKM. This CDR3 spans 20 amino acids. The CDR3 bases are TGTGCCAGCCGGATCCCCGGCGGGGCGGGAGGCCTAAGCGGGGCCAACGTCCTGACTTTC. Translating gives CASRIPGGAGGLSGANVLTF.

The chain joins TRBV30 to TRBJ2-3; possibly TRBD2 for D (5 bases). V was cut by 4 bases and J by 5 bases, with 13 bases left in between. The CDR3 consists of 13 residues. The V gene's germline CDR1 is GTSNPN and CDR2 SVGIG (reference sequence). The CDR3 spells CAWKRPEGDTQYF. The CDR3 nucleotides are TGTGCCTGGAAGCGACCCGAGGGAGATACGCAGTATTTT.

The CDR3 region has the DNA TGTGCCAGCGGTCTCGCTTCAACAGATACGCAGTATTTT. Its protein product is CASGLASTDTQYF. The chain couples TRBV5-6 to TRBJ2-3; D ambiguous. Germline V gives CDR1 SGHDT, CDR2 YYEEEE. Between the trimmed V and J ends, which lost 7 bases and 3 bases, there was a span of 12 bases. The CDR3 spans 13 residues.

This clonotype was detected many times. The V and J genes are TRBV24-1 and TRBJ2-1, with TRBD2 matching 7 bases. With 5 bases clipped from V and 0 bases from J, the junction kept 15 bases outside the gene matches. The CDR3 is made up of 19 amino acids. Germline V gives CDR1 KGHDR, CDR2 SFDVKD. CDR3 nucleotides: TGTGCCACCAGTGGGGGCGGGGGAGGGTTTCGGGGCTCCTACAATGAGCAGTTCTTC. Amino acids: CATSGGGGGFRGSYNEQFF.

This clonotype appeared a single time. J is TRBJ2-7 and V is TRBV5-1, with D possibly being TRBD1 (5 bases). V dropped 6 bases and J dropped 3 bases, with 13 bases sitting between them. The V gene's germline CDR1 is SGHRS and CDR2 YFSETQ. The CDR3 runs to 13 residues. The CDR3 DNA follows: TGCGCCAGCACTCAGGGTTTCGGCTACGAGCAGTACTTC. Amino acids: CASTQGFGYEQYF.

The sample holds a few counts of this clonotype. The chain has TRBV29-1 and TRBJ1-1, with D maybe TRBD1 (5 bases). This CDR3 has 12 amino acids. The ends were cut back, 3 bases at V and 2 bases at J, with 7 bases in the middle. Germline lookup yields CDR1 SQVTM and CDR2 ANQGSEA. The CDR3: CSVDRDNTEAFF. Written as DNA, the CDR3 is TGCAGCGTTGATAGGGACAACACTGAAGCTTTCTTT.

This clonotype was observed a handful of times. The rearrangement links TRBV20-1 to TRBJ2-1; TRBD2 is a possible D gene (6 bases). Germline V gives CDR1 DFQATT, CDR2 SNEGSKA (reference sequence). The CDR3 runs 15 residues. V was cut by 6 bases and J by 6 bases, with 21 bases left in between. CDR3 sequence (DNA): TGCAGTGCCGATAAGCCTAGCGAATCTCTCAATGAGCAGTTCTTC. It is translated as CSADKPSESLNEQFF.

The chain is built from TRBV7-9 and TRBJ2-7, with a weak D call TRBD2 (6 bases). The CDR3 spans 14 residues. V was shortened by 11 bases and J by 2 bases, with 19 bases between the two germline ends. Per germline, CDR1 SEHNR and CDR2 FQNEAQ (reference sequence). The CDR3 bases are TGTGCCGCCGGTGGAGGGAGAACTACCTACGAGCAGTACTTC. As protein: CAAGGGRTTYEQYF.

In its sample, this clonotype was seen many times. This chain joins TRBV20-1 and TRBJ2-1; D gene ambiguous. V was trimmed by 5 bases and J by 10 bases, leaving 18 bases between them. CDR3 length equals 13 residues. The germline V gene encodes CDR1 DFQATT and CDR2 SNEGSKA (reference sequence). CDR3 protein: CSAYTDPFSEQFF. The CDR3 region has the DNA TGCAGTGCTTATACGGACCCTTTCTCGGAGCAGTTCTTC.

This clonotype was observed many times. The genes are TRBV6-1 and TRBJ1-1, with D uncertain. The V end lost 6 bases, the J end lost 0 bases, and 8 bases lay between the germline ends. This CDR3 contains 13 residues. The germline CDR1 and CDR2 sequences are MNHNS and SASEGT. The CDR3 DNA reads TGTGCCAGCAGGCGGAATATGAACACTGAAGCTTTCTTT. Translation gives CASRRNMNTEAFF.

This clonotype has just a few counts. DNA for the CDR3: TGTGCCAGCAGCGCCCGGGACTACCACACAGATACGCAGTATTTT. Protein sequence: CASSARDYHTDTQYF. This chain connects TRBV3-1 to TRBJ2-3; 7 bases line up with TRBD2. The CDR3 spans 15 residues. V was pared by 5 bases and J by 2 bases, with 7 bases of the junction left unmatched. CDR1 and CDR2 from the germline V gene are LGHDT and YNNKEL (reference sequence).

J is TRBJ2-6 and V is TRBV7-2, with D uncertain. The CDR3 is made up of 14 amino acids. Germline V lookup: CDR1 SGHTA, CDR2 FQGNSA. V was clipped by 0 bases and J by 4 bases, with 4 bases between them. The DNA of the CDR3 is TGTGCCAGCAGCTTAGCCCCGGGGGCCAACGTCCTGACTTTC. Translated, it gives CASSLAPGANVLTF.

This clonotype was observed many times. The chain combines TRBV5-1 with TRBJ1-5, with 11 bases aligning to TRBD1. CDR1 is SGHRS and CDR2 is YFSETQ in the germline V gene. This CDR3 is built from 16 residues. V was clipped by 3 bases and J by 5 bases; unmatched bases: 7. In DNA, the CDR3 is TGCGCCAGCAGCTCCCTCCCGGGACAGGGGGATCAGCCCCAGCATTTT. Amino acids: CASSSLPGQGDQPQHF.

This clonotype was recorded many times. V and J are TRBV20-1 and TRBJ2-1; no clear D. CDR1 and CDR2 (germline): DFQATT, SNEGSKA (reference sequence). The V end was cut by 3 bases, the J end by 3 bases, with 12 bases between. CDR3 length equals 14 residues. CDR3 sequence reads: CSASGLGYYNEQFF. The CDR3 DNA reads TGCAGTGCTAGCGGGCTAGGCTACTACAATGAGCAGTTCTTC.

This clonotype was found many times. The chain has TRBV20-1 and TRBJ2-7; TRBD2 aligns across 7 bases. CDR3 length: 15 amino acids. Germline V CDR1 and CDR2: DFQATT, SNEGSKA (reference sequence). V shed 0 bases, J shed 0 bases, and the junction held 5 bases outside the gene matches. Here the CDR3 reads CSARDNGRNSYEQYF. The CDR3 DNA is TGCAGTGCTAGAGATAACGGGAGGAACTCCTACGAGCAGTACTTC.

Remarks on this clonotype: Germline and junction disagree at one end, which may indicate a read error. The V gene is TRBV20-1, the J gene TRBJ2-3; 10 bases match TRBD2. Germline CDR1 and CDR2: DFQATT and SNEGSKA (reference sequence). The CDR3 length is 16 residues. CDR3 DNA: TGCAGTGCTAGAAGCTGGACTAGCGGAAACACAGATATGCAGTATTTT. It yields the protein CSARSWTSGNTDMQYF.

There are a few counts of this clonotype. V gene TRBV6-1 combines with J gene TRBJ2-4; 13 bases fit TRBD2. The V and J ends lost 7 bases and 6 bases, in that order; junction bases with no gene match: 18. The CDR3 has 19 amino acids. From germline, CDR1 is MNHNS and CDR2 SASEGT. CDR3 sequence: CASKGTSGTVVYGGNIQYF. CDR3 nucleotide sequence: TGTGCCAGCAAAGGGACTAGCGGGACAGTCGTTTATGGGGGAAACATTCAGTACTTC.

The gene calls are TRBV7-9 and TRBJ1-5, with D possibly matching TRBD1 (5 bases). The CDR3 runs to 19 residues. Trimming stripped 4 bases from V and 3 bases from J, with 25 bases between. Germline values: CDR1 SEHNR, CDR2 FQNEAQ (reference sequence). CDR3 sequence (DNA): TGTGCCAGCAGCTACCATAACGGGACCGCGAGCCAGATCAATCAGCCCCAGCATTTT. This codes for CASSYHNGTASQINQPQHF.

This clonotype was detected a few times. The chain combines TRBV18 with TRBJ2-2, with D perhaps matching TRBD1 or TRBD2 (6 bases each). CDR1 is KGHSH and CDR2 is LQKENI in the germline V gene. The CDR3 extends over 16 amino acids. With 3 bases removed from V and 0 bases from J, the gap between germline ends came to 11 bases. DNA of the CDR3: TGTGCCAGCTCACCCGAGGGGGGTGCGAACACCGGGGAGCTGTTTTTT. The encoded protein is CASSPEGGANTGELFF.

This chain uses TRBV9 with TRBJ1-1, with D uncertain. Trimming pared 1 base from V and 1 base from J, leaving 8 bases between. This CDR3 is 14 amino acids long. CDR1 is SGDLS, CDR2 YYNGEE, per germline. The CDR3: CASSVLARNTEAFF. As DNA, the CDR3 is TGTGCCAGCAGCGTACTCGCCAGGAACACTGAAGCTTTCTTT. The variable domain in full, completed from reference TRBV9 and TRBJ1-1, reads DSGVTQTPKHLITATGQRVTLRCSPRSGDLSVYWYQQSLDQGLQFLIQYYNGEERAKGNILERFSAQQFPDLHSELNLSSLELGDSALYFCASSVLARNTEAFFGQGTRLTVV.

V gene TRBV7-2 combines with J gene TRBJ2-1, with 9 bases lining up with TRBD1. Germline V gene data show CDR1 as SGHTA and CDR2 as FQGNSA. Germline trimming cut 5 bases from V and 6 bases from J; bases unmatched to any gene: 8. The CDR3 length is 15 residues. The CDR3 is CASSLGTGWFNEQFF. CDR3 bases: TGTGCCAGCAGCCTTGGGACAGGGTGGTTCAATGAGCAGTTCTTC.

The rearrangement links TRBV4-1 to TRBJ2-2; D is unclear. Trimming took 4 bases from V and 11 from J, leaving 20 bases between them. CDR3 size: 15 residues. Germline CDR1 MGHRA, CDR2 YSYEKL. The CDR3 DNA reads as TGCGCCAGCAGCCCACAGCTAAGCTTCGGATTAGAGCTGTTTTTT. It translates to CASSPQLSFGLELFF.

This clonotype was recorded a few times. The chain recombines TRBV3-1 with TRBJ2-7; 8 nucleotides align to TRBD1. The CDR3 covers 17 residues. J lost 1 base, V lost 3 bases, and 11 bases had no gene match. CDR1 and CDR2 from the germline V gene are LGHDT and YNNKEL (reference sequence). CDR3 loop: CASSHGAGQGASYEQYF. CDR3 nucleotide sequence: TGTGCCAGCAGCCATGGAGCTGGACAGGGCGCATCCTACGAGCAGTACTTC.

Many counts were recorded for this clonotype. The chain uses TRBV6-1 and TRBJ2-7; TRBD1 is a possible D gene (6 bases). Germline CDR1 reads MNHNS; CDR2 reads SASEGT. The germline V and J ends were trimmed by 6 bases and 1 base, with 13 bases remaining between them. The CDR3 runs 14 residues. This CDR3 is CASRGTPPSYEQYF. The CDR3 nucleotides are TGTGCCAGCAGGGGGACACCCCCTTCCTACGAGCAGTACTTC.

This rearrangement joins TRBV3-1 to TRBJ1-4; D may be TRBD1 (5 bases). The germline gives CDR1 LGHDT, CDR2 YNNKEL (reference sequence). V lost 4 bases and J 0 bases, leaving 27 bases between the germline ends. This CDR3 has 21 residues. In DNA, the CDR3 is TGTGCCAGCAGCCCAAGTGACCCGGGACTGCAACTAACTTCAACTAATGAAAAACTGTTTTTT. Encoded protein: CASSPSDPGLQLTSTNEKLFF.

There are a few counts of this clonotype. The J gene is TRBJ2-1, the V gene TRBV30; TRBD2 agrees at 10 bases. CDR3 length: 16 residues. The junction had 8 bases not matched to a gene; V was cut back by 2 bases and J by 4 bases. CDR1 and CDR2 from the germline V gene are GTSNPN and SVGIG (reference sequence). The chain's CDR3 is CAWSTGTSDIYNEQFF. CDR3 DNA: TGTGCCTGGAGTACAGGGACTAGCGATATTTACAATGAGCAGTTCTTC. Based on the CDR3 plus reference TRBV30 and TRBJ2-1, the full variable domain is SQTIHQWPATLVQPVGSPLSLECTVEGTSNPNLYWYRQAAGRGLQLLFYSVGIGQISSEVPQNLSASRPQDRQFILSSKKLLLSDSGFYLCAWSTGTSDIYNEQFFGPGTRLTVL.

The V and J genes are TRBV29-1 and TRBJ2-1; 8 bases align to TRBD1. This CDR3 is 14 amino acids long. V was clipped by 2 bases and J by 7 bases; unmatched bases: 7. In germline, CDR1 is SQVTM, CDR2 ANQGSEA. The CDR3 DNA is TGCAGCGTTGAACCCAGGGGGCGTAGGAATGAGCAGTTCTTC. Its protein is CSVEPRGRRNEQFF.